This T cell receptor (beta chain) was identified during a study of early T cells in non-severe SARS-CoV-2 infection. On the study more broadly: The study sequenced bulk RNA from unsorted whole blood, with chains unpaired.

Trimming cost V 5 bases and J 8 bases, with 15 bases left between them. The CDR3 loop spans 14 amino acids. Looked up from germline, CDR1 is SEHNR and CDR2 is FQNEAQ (reference sequence). Ten or more counts support this clonotype. Individually, cDNA molecules had unique molecular identifiers attached to them. TCRdb re-derived calls from the 5' RACE reads in MiXCR, one entry per CDR3 protein. The sample lists around 50,000 distinct CDR3 sequences; approximately 13% were seen once. The chain recombines TRBV7-9 with TRBJ1-4; D call uncertain. Material: whole blood. The sequence was obtained from an adult who was a healthcare worker with PCR-confirmed SARS-CoV-2 infection or an uninfected control (not recorded which). The DNA for the CDR3 is TGTGCCAGCAGCCTGGGAGGAATTGGGGAAAAACTGTTTTTT. This encodes CASSLGGIGEKLFF.